A selection of T cell receptor beta chains follows, all from one sample in a study of early T cells in non-severe SARS-CoV-2 infection. Each CDR3 protein is one row after TCRdb ran MiXCR on the 5' RACE reads. The table records tens of thousands of distinct CDR3 sequences, approximately 10% of them present only once. What was sequenced was whole blood. The receptors originated from an adult who was a healthcare worker with PCR-confirmed SARS-CoV-2 infection or an uninfected control (not recorded which). The CDR3 runs from the conserved cysteine through the conserved F or W. Each record gives: V gene, D gene, clone size, J gene, CDR3 DNA, CDR3 protein. A D gene is named only where the DNA matches it firmly. The size field is filled for only some rows; it gives once, few, many or a size class.

v_gene: TRBV3-1; d_gene: NA; abundance: many; j_gene: TRBJ1-6; CDR3nt: TGTGCCAGCAGCCGGTACAATGTTTGGTCCCCAGCAGGCTCACCCCTCCACTTT; CDR3aa: CASSRYNVWSPAGSPLHF
v_gene: TRBV11-2; d_gene: NA; abundance: many; j_gene: TRBJ2-2; CDR3nt: TGTGCCAGCAGACAAGCAATTGCCACCGGGGAGCTGTTTTTT; CDR3aa: CASRQAIATGELFF
v_gene: TRBV3-1; d_gene: NA; abundance: few; j_gene: TRBJ1-2; CDR3nt: TGTGCCAGCAGCCAAGATATGAATGGCTACACCTTC; CDR3aa: CASSQDMNGYTF
v_gene: TRBV7-3; d_gene: NA; abundance: many; j_gene: TRBJ2-5; CDR3nt: TGTGCCAGCAGCTTAGGTGATGGAGAAGAGACCCAGTACTTC; CDR3aa: CASSLGDGEETQYF
v_gene: TRBV7-9; d_gene: NA; abundance: NA; j_gene: TRBJ1-1; CDR3nt: TGTGCCAGCAGCTTAGTCTCCTCATTAGTGGATACTGAAGCTTTCTTT; CDR3aa: CASSLVSSLVDTEAFF
v_gene: TRBV6-5; d_gene: NA; abundance: few; j_gene: TRBJ2-7; CDR3nt: TGTGCCAGCAGTTACTCGATCGGACAAGCCTACGAGCAGTACTTC; CDR3aa: CASSYSIGQAYEQYF
v_gene: TRBV10-3; d_gene: NA; abundance: once; j_gene: TRBJ1-5; CDR3nt: TGTGCCATCAGTGCGAACCTGGGACGCGGGCAGCCCCAGCATTTT; CDR3aa: CAISANLGRGQPQHF
v_gene: TRBV29-1; d_gene: NA; abundance: few; j_gene: TRBJ1-1; CDR3nt: TGCAGCGGCCGTAGTTTGGGGGCGCCGAGGACTGAAGCTTTCTTT; CDR3aa: CSGRSLGAPRTEAFF
v_gene: TRBV7-3; d_gene: NA; abundance: NA; j_gene: TRBJ2-3; CDR3nt: TGTGCCAGCAGCTCCGGGTCCTTGTCCTCTACGCAGTATTTT; CDR3aa: CASSSGSLSSTQYF
v_gene: TRBV12-3/TRBV12-4; d_gene: TRBD1; abundance: NA; j_gene: TRBJ2-5; CDR3nt: TGTGCCAGCAGACAGGGGGCACGAGAGACCCAGTACTTC; CDR3aa: CASRQGARETQYF
v_gene: TRBV29-1; d_gene: NA; abundance: NA; j_gene: TRBJ2-7; CDR3nt: TGCAGCGCCCTTAGAGACGAGCAGTACTTC; CDR3aa: CSALRDEQYF
v_gene: TRBV19; d_gene: NA; abundance: many; j_gene: TRBJ1-1; CDR3nt: TGTGCCAGTAGCCTCCTCGGGACGAACACTGAAGCTTTCTTT; CDR3aa: CASSLLGTNTEAFF
v_gene: TRBV12-3/TRBV12-4; d_gene: NA; abundance: many; j_gene: TRBJ1-5; CDR3nt: TGTGCCACCCGGGGGGGGCAGGGCAATCAGCCCCAGCATTTT; CDR3aa: CATRGGQGNQPQHF
v_gene: TRBV5-1; d_gene: NA; abundance: many; j_gene: TRBJ2-7; CDR3nt: TGCGCCAGCAGCTTGACCCCTGGGGGCTCCTACGAGCAGTACTTC; CDR3aa: CASSLTPGGSYEQYF
v_gene: TRBV5-1; d_gene: NA; abundance: many; j_gene: TRBJ2-5; CDR3nt: TGCGCCAGCAGCTTGGCGGGGTACCAAGAGACCCAGTACTTC; CDR3aa: CASSLAGYQETQYF
v_gene: TRBV9; d_gene: NA; abundance: few; j_gene: TRBJ2-5; CDR3nt: TGTGCCAGCAGCGTCGAAGAGACCCAGTACTTC; CDR3aa: CASSVEETQYF
v_gene: TRBV11-2; d_gene: NA; abundance: many; j_gene: TRBJ2-7; CDR3nt: TGTGCCAGCAGCTACCCGGGACTCCACTACGAGCAGTACTTC; CDR3aa: CASSYPGLHYEQYF
v_gene: TRBV6-5; d_gene: TRBD2; abundance: many; j_gene: TRBJ2-5; CDR3nt: TGTGCCAGCAGTTACTCGGTCGGGACTAGCGGGACTCGAGGGACCCAGTACTTC; CDR3aa: CASSYSVGTSGTRGTQYF
v_gene: TRBV6-1; d_gene: TRBD1; abundance: many; j_gene: TRBJ2-4; CDR3nt: TGTGCCAGCAGTGAGGACAGGGGCAACATTCAGTACTTC; CDR3aa: CASSEDRGNIQYF
v_gene: TRBV9; d_gene: TRBD1; abundance: NA; j_gene: TRBJ1-2; CDR3nt: TGTGCCAGCAGCGTAAGGGACAGATCTTTGAGCTACACCTTC; CDR3aa: CASSVRDRSLSYTF
v_gene: TRBV12-3/TRBV12-4; d_gene: TRBD2; abundance: many; j_gene: TRBJ2-7; CDR3nt: TGTGCCAGCAGTTTCACTAGCGGGGTCTCCTACGAGCAGTACTTC; CDR3aa: CASSFTSGVSYEQYF
v_gene: TRBV7-9; d_gene: TRBD1; abundance: many; j_gene: TRBJ1-4; CDR3nt: TGTGCCAGCAGCCTGGGACAGGGTGGAGAAAAACTGTTTTTT; CDR3aa: CASSLGQGGEKLFF
v_gene: TRBV29-1; d_gene: TRBD1; abundance: NA; j_gene: TRBJ2-7; CDR3nt: TGCAGCGCCTTAGGGACAGGGGGCTTGTACGAGCAGTACTTC; CDR3aa: CSALGTGGLYEQYF
v_gene: TRBV5-1; d_gene: NA; abundance: many; j_gene: TRBJ1-1; CDR3nt: TGCGCCAGCCGAAACCCGAACACTGAAGCTTTCTTT; CDR3aa: CASRNPNTEAFF
v_gene: TRBV27; d_gene: TRBD1; abundance: many; j_gene: TRBJ2-7; CDR3nt: TGTGCCAGCAGCCCGGGACAGGACTACGAGCAGTACTTC; CDR3aa: CASSPGQDYEQYF
v_gene: TRBV29-1; d_gene: NA; abundance: few; j_gene: TRBJ2-7; CDR3nt: TGCAGCGTTGTACCCCGGGAGAACGAGCAGTACTTC; CDR3aa: CSVVPRENEQYF
v_gene: TRBV7-9; d_gene: NA; abundance: many; j_gene: TRBJ1-5; CDR3nt: TGTGCCAGCAGCAGGGGCAATCAGCCCCAGCATTTT; CDR3aa: CASSRGNQPQHF
v_gene: TRBV19; d_gene: NA; abundance: many; j_gene: TRBJ2-5; CDR3nt: TGTGCCAGTAGTATTGGCAAAGAGACCCAGTACTTC; CDR3aa: CASSIGKETQYF
v_gene: TRBV4-1; d_gene: NA; abundance: many; j_gene: TRBJ2-7; CDR3nt: TGCGCCAGCAGCCAAGATGTATGGGTAGGGGCCTACGAGCAGTACTTC; CDR3aa: CASSQDVWVGAYEQYF
v_gene: TRBV5-1; d_gene: TRBD2; abundance: many; j_gene: TRBJ2-1; CDR3nt: TGCGCCAGCTCTCTCGAATCAGCGGGAGGGCCCAATGAGCAGTTCTTC; CDR3aa: CASSLESAGGPNEQFF
v_gene: TRBV11-3; d_gene: NA; abundance: many; j_gene: TRBJ2-1; CDR3nt: TGTGCCAGCAGCTTAGCCGGGACGGAGCAGTTCTTC; CDR3aa: CASSLAGTEQFF
v_gene: TRBV5-5; d_gene: NA; abundance: NA; j_gene: TRBJ2-3; CDR3nt: TGTGCCAGCAGAGAAGGGGGAGGCACAGATACGCAGTATTTT; CDR3aa: CASREGGGTDTQYF
v_gene: TRBV19; d_gene: TRBD1; abundance: many; j_gene: TRBJ1-5; CDR3nt: TGTGCCAGTAGTTTCGACAGGGGGGGAAGCAATCAGCCCCAGCATTTT; CDR3aa: CASSFDRGGSNQPQHF
v_gene: TRBV7-2; d_gene: TRBD2; abundance: few; j_gene: TRBJ2-3; CDR3nt: TGTGCCAGCAGTCGGGTAGCGGGGGCCATAGGGGATACGCAGTATTTT; CDR3aa: CASSRVAGAIGDTQYF
v_gene: TRBV4-1; d_gene: NA; abundance: many; j_gene: TRBJ2-5; CDR3nt: TGCGCCAGCAGCCAAGGCGAAATACAAGAGACCCAGTACTTC; CDR3aa: CASSQGEIQETQYF
v_gene: TRBV20-1; d_gene: NA; abundance: many; j_gene: TRBJ2-7; CDR3nt: TGCAGTGCTAGAGATCGTCCGGGGGCGGACGCCTACGAGCAGTACTTC; CDR3aa: CSARDRPGADAYEQYF
v_gene: TRBV5-1; d_gene: NA; abundance: NA; j_gene: TRBJ2-3; CDR3nt: TGCGCCAGCAGCTTATACCCTAGCACAGATACGCAGTATTTT; CDR3aa: CASSLYPSTDTQYF
v_gene: TRBV12-3/TRBV12-4; d_gene: NA; abundance: few; j_gene: TRBJ1-2; CDR3nt: TGTGCCAGCAGTTGGAACTATGGCTACACCTTC; CDR3aa: CASSWNYGYTF
v_gene: TRBV29-1; d_gene: NA; abundance: many; j_gene: TRBJ2-7; CDR3nt: TGCAGCGTTGAAGGGTCCGCTTACGAGCAGTACTTC; CDR3aa: CSVEGSAYEQYF
v_gene: TRBV5-1; d_gene: TRBD2; abundance: NA; j_gene: TRBJ2-1; CDR3nt: TGCGCCAGCGGCCGGGAGGGTGAGCAGTTCTTC; CDR3aa: CASGREGEQFF